This entry lists 3 T cell receptor beta chains sequenced from one sample in a study of CD8 T cells in Susac syndrome. RNA was extracted with the RNeasy kit, and a quantity of roughly 0.45 to 1 ug was reverse transcribed using random hexamers. From the immunoSEQ multiplex PCR reads, TCRdb called clonotypes with MiXCR, one entry per CDR3 protein. The sample contains under 250,000 distinct CDR3 sequences, roughly 93% of which appear only once. Sequenced input: CD4+ T cells from PBMCs. The receptors shown here come from a human donor with Susac syndrome.

This clonotype was seen more than once but under ten times. V is TRBV6-1 and J is TRBJ1-5; D is unclear. This CDR3 region has 13 residues. In germline, CDR1 is MNHNS, CDR2 SASEGT. V was pared by 4 bases and J by 6 bases, with 10 bases between. The DNA of the CDR3 is TGTGCCAGCAGTGTGGAGGTCCCTCAGCCCCAGCATTTT. Amino acids: CASSVEVPQPQHF.

The chain has TRBV20-1 and TRBJ1-2, with D hard to call. The CDR3 length is 15 residues. V shed 2 bases and J shed 0 bases, with 13 bases lying between them. CDR1 is DFQATT and CDR2 is SNEGSKA in the germline V gene (reference sequence). The CDR3 region is CSARPVTGANYGYTF. The CDR3 DNA sequence: TGCAGTGCTAGACCTGTGACGGGAGCTAACTATGGCTACACCTTC.

This clonotype was recorded a few times. CDR3 coding DNA: TGTGCCAGCAGTCCCCGGACTGGAACCTACGAGCAGTACTTC. This codes for CASSPRTGTYEQYF. V is TRBV6-5 and J is TRBJ2-7; TRBD2 might be the D (5 bases). The V end was cut by 5 bases, the J end by 2 bases, with 13 bases between. CDR1 and CDR2 (germline): MNHEY, SVGAGI. This CDR3 comprises 14 residues.